This T cell receptor (beta chain) was captured in a study of T cells in Graves' hyperthyroidism and ophthalmopathy. This clonotype was counted many times. Its antigen is unidentified. A junction boundary mismatches the germline segment, possibly from a read error. The CDR3 has 14 residues. Germline-derived CDR1 and CDR2 are SGHRS and YFSETQ. Study-level findings and limits: Model predictions of ophthalmopathy came a median approximately 6.8 months before onset. A model of 13 V-J pairs discriminated ophthalmopathy from stable hyperthyroidism.

Amplification of TCR beta CDR3 regions was performed using RNA transcripts as template. The TCR CDR3 first-round RT-PCR relied on the HTBI primer set. TCRdb passed the multiplex PCR reads through MiXCR, listing each CDR3 protein once. The sample yields 400,000 to 550,000 distinct CDR3 sequences, under 15% seen once. From around 11 ml of fresh peripheral blood, PBMCs were isolated. Sequencing was performed on blood. The origin of this receptor is a woman aged 18 to 35 with Graves' hyperthyroidism. The V call is TRBV5-1, the J call TRBJ1-1; 7 nucleotides agree with TRBD1. The CDR3 loop reads CASSLGTANTEAFF. The DNA for the CDR3 is TGTGCCAGCAGCTTGGGGACAGCGAACACTGAAGCTTTCTTT.